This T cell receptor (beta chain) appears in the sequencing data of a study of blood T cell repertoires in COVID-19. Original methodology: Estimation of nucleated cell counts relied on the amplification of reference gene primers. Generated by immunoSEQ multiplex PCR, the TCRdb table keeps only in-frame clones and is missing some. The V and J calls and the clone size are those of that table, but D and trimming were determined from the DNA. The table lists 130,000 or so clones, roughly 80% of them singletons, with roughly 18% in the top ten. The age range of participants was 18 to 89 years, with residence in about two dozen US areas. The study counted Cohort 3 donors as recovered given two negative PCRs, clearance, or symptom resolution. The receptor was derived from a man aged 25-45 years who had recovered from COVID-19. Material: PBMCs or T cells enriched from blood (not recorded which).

In DNA, the CDR3 is TGTGCCTGGAGTCCAACAGGGGCGGGTGGCTACACCTTC. Its protein product is CAWSPTGAGGYTF. The chain couples TRBV30 to TRBJ1-2; 7 bases are a match to TRBD1. Germline CDR1 GTSNPN, CDR2 SVGIG (reference sequence). The CDR3 covers 13 residues. J gave up 7 bases and V 2 bases, and 7 bases lay outside the gene matches. The variable domain in full, with the rest retrieved from reference TRBV30 and TRBJ1-2, is SQTIHQWPATLVQPVGSPLSLECTVEGTSNPNLYWYRQAAGRGLQLLFYSVGIGQISSEVPQNLSASRPQDRQFILSSKKLLLSDSGFYLCAWSPTGAGGYTFGSGTRLTVV.